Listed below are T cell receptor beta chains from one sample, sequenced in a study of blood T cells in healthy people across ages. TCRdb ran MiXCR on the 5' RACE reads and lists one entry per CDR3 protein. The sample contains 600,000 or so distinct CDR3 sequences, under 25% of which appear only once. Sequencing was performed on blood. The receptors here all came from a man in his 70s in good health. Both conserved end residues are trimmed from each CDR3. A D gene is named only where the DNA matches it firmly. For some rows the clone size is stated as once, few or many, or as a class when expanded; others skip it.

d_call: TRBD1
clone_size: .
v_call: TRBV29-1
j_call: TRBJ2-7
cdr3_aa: SVNSGGSYEQY

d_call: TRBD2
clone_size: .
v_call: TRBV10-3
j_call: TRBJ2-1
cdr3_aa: AISEFTGTSGSEQF

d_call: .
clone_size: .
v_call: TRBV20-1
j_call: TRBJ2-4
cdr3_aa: SARRENIQY

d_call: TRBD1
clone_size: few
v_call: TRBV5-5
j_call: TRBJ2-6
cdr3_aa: ASSLGTGASGANVLT

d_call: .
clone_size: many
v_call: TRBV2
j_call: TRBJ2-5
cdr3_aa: ASTVGRQETQY

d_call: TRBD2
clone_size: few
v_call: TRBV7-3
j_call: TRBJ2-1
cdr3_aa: ASSSGLAHNEQF

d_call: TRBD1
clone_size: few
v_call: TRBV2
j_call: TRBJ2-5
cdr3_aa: ASSGRDRHQETQY

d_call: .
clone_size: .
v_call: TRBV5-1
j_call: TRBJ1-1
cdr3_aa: ASSLGPTANTEAF

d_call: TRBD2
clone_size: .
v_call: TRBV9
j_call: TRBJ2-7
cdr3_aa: ASSVEGGSGEQY

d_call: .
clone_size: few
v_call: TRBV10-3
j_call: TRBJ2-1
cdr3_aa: AISERREDNEQF

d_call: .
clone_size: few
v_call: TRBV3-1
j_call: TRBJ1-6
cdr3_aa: ASSHRGNSPLH

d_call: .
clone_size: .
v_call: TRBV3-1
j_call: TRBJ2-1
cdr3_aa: ASSRLFGGRNNEQF

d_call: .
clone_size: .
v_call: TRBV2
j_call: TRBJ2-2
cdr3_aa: ASKVGTGIGELF

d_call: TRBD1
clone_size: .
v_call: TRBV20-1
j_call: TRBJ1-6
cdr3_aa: SARPSDRDNSPLH

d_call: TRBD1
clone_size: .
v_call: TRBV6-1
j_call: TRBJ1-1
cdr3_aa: ASSELGGTGGTEAF

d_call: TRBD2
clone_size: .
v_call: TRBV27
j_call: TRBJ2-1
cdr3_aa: ASSLKGTSAGRDYNEQF

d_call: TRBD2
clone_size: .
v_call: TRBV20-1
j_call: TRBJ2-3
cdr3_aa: SAAGLAGDGTQY

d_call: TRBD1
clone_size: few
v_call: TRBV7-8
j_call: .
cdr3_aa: ASSHYFSGTGTTIGPYNEQF

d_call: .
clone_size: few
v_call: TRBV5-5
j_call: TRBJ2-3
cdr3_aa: ASSWPGVGGSDTQY

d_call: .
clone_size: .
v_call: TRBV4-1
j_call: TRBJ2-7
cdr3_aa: ASSQDRGDNYEQY

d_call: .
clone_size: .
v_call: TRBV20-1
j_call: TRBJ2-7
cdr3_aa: SARPVTSLYEQY

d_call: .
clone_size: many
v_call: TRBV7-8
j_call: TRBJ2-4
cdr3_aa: ASSLDARAKNIQY

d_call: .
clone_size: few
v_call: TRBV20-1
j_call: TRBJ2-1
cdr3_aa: SARTDSYNEQF

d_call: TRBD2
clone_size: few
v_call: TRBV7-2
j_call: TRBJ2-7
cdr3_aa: ASSSRSGSTYEQY

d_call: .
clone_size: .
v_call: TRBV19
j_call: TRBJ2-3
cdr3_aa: ASSTGTGGTDTQY

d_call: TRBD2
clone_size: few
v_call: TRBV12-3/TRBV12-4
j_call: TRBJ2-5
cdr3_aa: ASSNPGLAGEGETQY

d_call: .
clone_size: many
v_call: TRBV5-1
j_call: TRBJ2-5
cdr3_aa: ASSLRRGTETQY

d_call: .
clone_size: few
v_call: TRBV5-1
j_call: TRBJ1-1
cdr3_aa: ASSLAGGPEAF

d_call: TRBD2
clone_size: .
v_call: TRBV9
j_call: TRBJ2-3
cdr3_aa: ASSAGTSLWDTQY

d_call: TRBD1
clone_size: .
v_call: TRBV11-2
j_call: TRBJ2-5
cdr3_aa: ASTKTGGDQETQY

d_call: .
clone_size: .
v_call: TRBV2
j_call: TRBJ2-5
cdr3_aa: ASSGGWQETQY

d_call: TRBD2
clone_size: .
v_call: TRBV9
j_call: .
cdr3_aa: ASSATGTSGSQF

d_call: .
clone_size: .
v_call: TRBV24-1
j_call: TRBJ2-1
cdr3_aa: ATSDPGQPNEQF

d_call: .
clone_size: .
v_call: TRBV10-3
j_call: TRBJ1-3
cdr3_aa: AISGLGRDSGNTIY

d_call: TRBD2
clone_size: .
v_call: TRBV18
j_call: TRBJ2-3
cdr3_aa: ASSPRAGVTDTQY

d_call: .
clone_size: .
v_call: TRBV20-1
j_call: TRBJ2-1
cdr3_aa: SARDWVSHEQF

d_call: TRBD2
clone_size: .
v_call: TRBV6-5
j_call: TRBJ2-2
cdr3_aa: ASRRLAGVTGELF

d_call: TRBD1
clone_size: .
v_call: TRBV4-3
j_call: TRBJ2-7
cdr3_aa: ASSPHGQGGTWEQY

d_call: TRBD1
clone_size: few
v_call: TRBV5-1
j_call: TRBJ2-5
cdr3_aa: ASRDTGAQETQY